These T cell receptor beta chains were read from a single sample in a study of blood T cell repertoires in COVID-19. The table came from immunoSEQ multiplex PCR; TCRdb's copy has only in-frame clones and leaves some out. The sample has some 200,000 clones, approximately 90% seen once. Material: peripheral blood. These receptors all stem from a man older than 75 with acute or convalescent COVID-19. CDR3s include the opening cysteine and the closing phenylalanine or tryptophan. Each record gives: V gene, clone size, J gene, D gene, CDR3 DNA, CDR3 protein. The D gene is left open where the match is weak. Clone size is not always given. Where it is, it says once, few, many or a class for expanded clones.

TRBV3-1/TRBV3-2	.	TRBJ2-1	TRBD1	TGTGCCAGCAGCCAGCTAAGGGGGCCTGAGCAGTTCTTC	CASSQLRGPEQFF
TRBV19	.	TRBJ1-3	TRBD1	TGTGCCAGTAGATGGGAAGGGGGCGTCGGAAACACCATATATTTT	CASRWEGGVGNTIYF
TRBV7-9	.	TRBJ1-3	.	TGTGCCAGCAGCACTCGTTCACTCTCTGGAAACACCATATATTTT	CASSTRSLSGNTIYF
TRBV9	.	TRBJ2-3	.	TGTGCCAGCAGCGGAGGCGGTACGCAGTATTTT	CASSGGGTQYF
TRBV20-1	.	TRBJ1-6	.	TGCAGTGCCCAGGGGCTTGGGATCCACTTT	CSAQGLGIHF
TRBV18	.	TRBJ1-3	TRBD1	TGTGCCAGCTCACCTCGGACAGGGACTTTATCTGGAAACACCATATATTTT	CASSPRTGTLSGNTIYF
TRBV15	once	TRBJ2-5	.	TGTGCCACCAGCAGAGATATCCAGAACCAAGAGACCCAGTACTTC	CATSRDIQNQETQYF
TRBV10-3	.	TRBJ1-4	TRBD1	TGTGCCACCGGACAGGGCCATAATGAAAAACTGTTTTTT	CATGQGHNEKLFF
TRBV4-2	.	TRBJ2-7	TRBD1	TGTGCCAGCAGCCAAGATCGAAGTATCGCTGACAGGGGTTACGAGCAGTACTTC	CASSQDRSIADRGYEQYF
TRBV18	.	TRBJ1-4	TRBD1	TGTGCCAGCTCACCCCCTAACAGGGGAGAGAATGAAAAACTGTTTTTT	CASSPPNRGENEKLFF
TRBV10-1	few	TRBJ2-1	TRBD2	TGCGCCAGCAGTGAGTCCACACTAGCGGTCTACAATGAGCAGTTCTTC	CASSESTLAVYNEQFF
TRBV2	.	TRBJ1-6	TRBD1	TGTGCCAGCAGCCGGGACAGCTATAATTCACCCCTCCACTTT	CASSRDSYNSPLHF
TRBV5-1	.	TRBJ2-5	TRBD2	TGCGCCAGCAGCTCGAGCCCAGCTAGCGGCCAAGAGACCCAGTACTTC	CASSSSPASGQETQYF
TRBV19	.	TRBJ2-2	TRBD1	TGTGCCAGCCACCCAATCATTAGACCGGGACAGGGAAACGGGGAGCTGTTTTTT	CASHPIIRPGQGNGELFF
TRBV29-1	.	TRBJ2-1	.	TGCAGCGTTGATCTCAGGGACACCTACAATGAGCAGTTCTTC	CSVDLRDTYNEQFF
TRBV19	once	TRBJ2-7	TRBD1	TGTGCCAGCGCGAGGCCGGGACAGCCATCCTACGAGCAGTACTTC	CASARPGQPSYEQYF
TRBV6-2/TRBV6-3	few	TRBJ2-1	TRBD1	TGTGCCAGCAGTTCCTACCCGGGACAGGGGGAGCAGTTCTTC	CASSSYPGQGEQFF
TRBV18	.	TRBJ1-6	.	TGTGCCAGCTCACCAACAGGTTCCATCAATTCACCCCTCCACTTT	CASSPTGSINSPLHF
TRBV2	once	TRBJ2-3	TRBD2	TGTGCCAGCAGTGAGCGGACTAGTTCTCAGACGCAGTATTTT	CASSERTSSQTQYF
TRBV7-2	.	TRBJ2-1	TRBD2	TGTGCCAGCAAACTAGCGGGAGGTTCGGATGAGCAGTTCTTC	CASKLAGGSDEQFF
TRBV5-1	.	TRBJ2-2	TRBD2	TGCGCCAGCAGCTTTGGACTAGCGGGAGTAAGCCGGGAGCTGTTTTTT	CASSFGLAGVSRELFF
TRBV2	.	TRBJ1-1	.	TGTGCCAGCAGCGCACAGGAGAGGAACACTGAAGCTTTCTTT	CASSAQERNTEAFF
TRBV18	.	TRBJ2-1	TRBD2	TGTGCCAGCTCACCACCGTGGCGGGAGGGCCGGGATGAGCAGTTCTTC	CASSPPWREGRDEQFF
TRBV7-6	.	TRBJ2-1	TRBD2	TGTGCCAGCAGCTTAGAGGGTAGCGGGAGGGCCTTTGTTCACAATGAGCAGTTCTTC	CASSLEGSGRAFVHNEQFF
TRBV6-4	.	TRBJ1-6	TRBD1	TGTGCCAGCAGTGTCCGCGACAGGGTGTCACCCCTCCACTTT	CASSVRDRVSPLHF
TRBV11-1	.	TRBJ2-3	.	TGTGCCAGCAGCCCACAGGGCACAGATACGCAGTATTTT	CASSPQGTDTQYF
TRBV19	.	TRBJ2-7	.	TGTGCCAGTAGGGTCTCGACAGTCTCCTACGAGCAGTACTTC	CASRVSTVSYEQYF
TRBV30	.	TRBJ1-4	.	TGTGCCTGGAGCCCCGTGAGAGCAACTAATGAAAAACTGTTTTTT	CAWSPVRATNEKLFF
TRBV11-3	.	TRBJ2-1	.	TGTGCCAGCAGCGAACCCGGGATGTACAATGAGCAGTTCTTC	CASSEPGMYNEQFF
TRBV24-1	.	TRBJ1-4	.	TGTGCCACCAGTGAGGGCAGGGATAATGAAAAACTGTTTTTT	CATSEGRDNEKLFF
TRBV24-1	once	TRBJ1-4	.	TGTGCCACCAGTGACATCCGCTGGGGCGAAAAACTGTTTTTT	CATSDIRWGEKLFF
TRBV27	.	TRBJ1-6	.	TGTGCCAGCAGCTTCGACAGGTTAAATAATTCACCCCTCCACTTT	CASSFDRLNNSPLHF
TRBV5-1	.	TRBJ2-5	.	TGCGCCAGCAGCTTAGGCAGGGAGACCCAGTACTTC	CASSLGRETQYF
TRBV13	.	TRBJ2-1	TRBD2	TGTGCCAGCAGCCGAGGCGGGAGAAGGCATGAGCAGTTCTTC	CASSRGGRRHEQFF
TRBV18	.	TRBJ2-7	.	TGTGCCAGCTCACCACCGAACGGCTACGAGCAGTACTTC	CASSPPNGYEQYF
TRBV6-2/TRBV6-3	many	TRBJ2-5	.	TGTGCCAGCAGTTACTCGATCCACGAAGACTGGAGGGTAGCAGAGACCCAGTACTTC	CASSYSIHEDWRVAETQYF
TRBV12-3/TRBV12-4	.	TRBJ1-1	TRBD1	TGTGCCAGCACCGGACAGGGGCGAAAAGCTTTCTTT	CASTGQGRKAFF
TRBV11-2	.	TRBJ2-7	TRBD2	TGTGCCAGCAGCTTAGGGCTAGCGGGAGCTTACGAGCAGTACTTC	CASSLGLAGAYEQYF
TRBV28	.	TRBJ1-1	TRBD1	TGTGCCAGCAGTACGGGACAGGGGGCTGGGAGAGCTTTCTTT	CASSTGQGAGRAFF
TRBV5-4	.	TRBJ1-3	TRBD1	TGTGCCAGCAGCTTGCGACAGGGTACTGGAAACACCATATATTTT	CASSLRQGTGNTIYF
TRBV10-2	.	TRBJ1-5	.	TGCGCCAGCAGTCCGGAACCGGGTCAGCCCCAGCATTTT	CASSPEPGQPQHF
TRBV28	.	TRBJ2-1	TRBD2	TGTGCCAGCAGCCTGGGACAGGGACTAGCGGGGGGCAATGAGCAGTTCTTC	CASSLGQGLAGGNEQFF
TRBV11-2	.	TRBJ2-1	TRBD2	TGTGCCAGCAGCGAGCTAGCGGGGGCGTACAATGAGCAGTTCTTC	CASSELAGAYNEQFF
TRBV4-1	.	TRBJ2-2	.	TGCGCCAGCAGAAGGACAGCCCCAACGAACACCGGGGAGCTGTTTTTT	CASRRTAPTNTGELFF
TRBV4-3	.	TRBJ2-5	TRBD2	TGCGCCAGCAGCCACCTTTGGCGGGAGGGGGCCCAAGAGACCCAGTACTTC	CASSHLWREGAQETQYF
TRBV7-2	.	TRBJ2-1	.	TGTGCCAGCAGCTTCTCCAGGGTCAATGAGCAGTTCTTC	CASSFSRVNEQFF